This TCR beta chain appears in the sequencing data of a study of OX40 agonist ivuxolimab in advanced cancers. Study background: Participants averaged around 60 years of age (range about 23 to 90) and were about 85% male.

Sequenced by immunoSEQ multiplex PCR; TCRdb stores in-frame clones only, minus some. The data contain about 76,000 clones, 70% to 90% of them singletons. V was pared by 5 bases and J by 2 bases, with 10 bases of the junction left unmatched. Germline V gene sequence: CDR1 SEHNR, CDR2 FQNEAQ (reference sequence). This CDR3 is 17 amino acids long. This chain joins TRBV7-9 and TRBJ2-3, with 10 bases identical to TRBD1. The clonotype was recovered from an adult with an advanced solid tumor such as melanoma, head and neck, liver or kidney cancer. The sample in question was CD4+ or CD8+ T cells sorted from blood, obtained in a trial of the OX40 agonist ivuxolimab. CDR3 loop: CASSRRQGASDTDTQYF. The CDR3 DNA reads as TGTGCCAGCAGCCGCCGACAGGGGGCTTCTGACACAGATACGCAGTATTTT.